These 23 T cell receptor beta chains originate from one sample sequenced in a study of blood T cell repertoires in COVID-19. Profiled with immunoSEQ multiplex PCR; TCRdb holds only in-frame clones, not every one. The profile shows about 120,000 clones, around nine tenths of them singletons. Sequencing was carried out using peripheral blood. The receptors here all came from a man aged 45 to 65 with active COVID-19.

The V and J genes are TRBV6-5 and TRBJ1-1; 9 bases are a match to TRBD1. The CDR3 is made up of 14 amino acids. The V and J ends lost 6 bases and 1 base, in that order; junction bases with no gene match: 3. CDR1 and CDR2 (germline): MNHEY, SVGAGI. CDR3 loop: CASRRDRANTEAFF. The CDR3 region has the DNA TGTGCCAGCAGGCGGGACAGGGCGAACACTGAAGCTTTCTTT.

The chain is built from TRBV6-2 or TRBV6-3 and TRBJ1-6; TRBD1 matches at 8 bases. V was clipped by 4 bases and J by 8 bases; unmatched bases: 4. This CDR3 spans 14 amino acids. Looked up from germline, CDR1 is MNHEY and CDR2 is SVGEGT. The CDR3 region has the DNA TGTGCCAGCAGTTCGACAGGGGATCATTCACCCCTCCACTTT. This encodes CASSSTGDHSPLHF.

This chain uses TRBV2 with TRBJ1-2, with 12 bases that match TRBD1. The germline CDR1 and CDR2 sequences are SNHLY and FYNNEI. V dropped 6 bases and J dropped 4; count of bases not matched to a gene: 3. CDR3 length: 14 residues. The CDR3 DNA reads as TGTGCCAGCAGGGGGACAGGGGGCGGCTATGGCTACACCTTC. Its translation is CASRGTGGGYGYTF. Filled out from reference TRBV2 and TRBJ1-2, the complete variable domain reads EPEVTQTPSHQVTQMGQEVILRCVPISNHLYFYWYRQILGQKVEFLVSFYNNEISEKSEIFDDQFSVERPDGSNFTLKIRSTKLEDSAMYFCASRGTGGGYGYTFGSGTRLTVV.

As DNA, the CDR3 is TGTGCCAGCAGCCAAGAAGGGGGCTCCTACAATGAGCAGTTCTTC. Encoded protein: CASSQEGGSYNEQFF. The chain employs TRBV4-2 and TRBJ2-1; D possibly corresponds to TRBD1 (6 bases). The CDR3 extends over 15 amino acids. V dropped 0 bases and J dropped 0 bases, with 6 bases sitting between them. Germline V gene data show CDR1 as LGHNA and CDR2 as YNFKEQ.

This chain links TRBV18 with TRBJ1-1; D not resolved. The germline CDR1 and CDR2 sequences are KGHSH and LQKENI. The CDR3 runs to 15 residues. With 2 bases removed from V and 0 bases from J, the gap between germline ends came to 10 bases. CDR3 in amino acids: CASSPGNGVNTEAFF. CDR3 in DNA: TGTGCCAGCTCACCAGGCAACGGAGTGAACACTGAAGCTTTCTTT. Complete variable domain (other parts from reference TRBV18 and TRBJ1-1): NAGVMQNPRHLVRRRGQEARLRCSPMKGHSHVYWYRQLPEEGLKFMVYLQKENIIDESGMPKERFSAEFPKEGPSILRIQQVVRGDSAAYFCASSPGNGVNTEAFFGQGTRLTVV.

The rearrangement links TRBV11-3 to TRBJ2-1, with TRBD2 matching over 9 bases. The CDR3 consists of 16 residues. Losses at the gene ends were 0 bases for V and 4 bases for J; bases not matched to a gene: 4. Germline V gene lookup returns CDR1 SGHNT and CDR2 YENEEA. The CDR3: CASSLDSSGIYNEQFF. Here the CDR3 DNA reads TGTGCCAGCAGCTTAGATTCTAGCGGGATATACAATGAGCAGTTCTTC.

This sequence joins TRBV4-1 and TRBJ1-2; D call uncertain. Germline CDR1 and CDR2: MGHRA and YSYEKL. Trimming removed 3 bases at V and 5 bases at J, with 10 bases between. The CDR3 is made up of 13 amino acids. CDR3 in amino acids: CASSQVAGYGYTF. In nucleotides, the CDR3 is TGCGCCAGCAGCCAGGTAGCGGGGTATGGCTACACCTTC.

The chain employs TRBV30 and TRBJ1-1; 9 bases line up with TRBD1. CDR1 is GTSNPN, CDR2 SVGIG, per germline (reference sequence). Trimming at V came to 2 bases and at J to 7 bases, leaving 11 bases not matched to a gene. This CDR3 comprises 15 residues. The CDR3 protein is CAWSILMPGQGEAFF. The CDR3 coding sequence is TGTGCCTGGAGTATCCTCATGCCGGGACAGGGTGAAGCTTTCTTT.

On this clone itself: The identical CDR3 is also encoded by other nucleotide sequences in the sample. This CDR3 is CASSIQGYGYTF. As DNA, the CDR3 is TGTGCCAGTAGTATACAGGGCTATGGCTACACCTTC. The rearrangement links TRBV19 to TRBJ1-2, with a tentative D call TRBD1 (5 bases). The V end was cut by 2 bases, the J end by 4 bases, with 5 bases between. The V gene's germline CDR1 is LNHDA and CDR2 SQIVND (reference sequence). This CDR3 comprises 12 residues.

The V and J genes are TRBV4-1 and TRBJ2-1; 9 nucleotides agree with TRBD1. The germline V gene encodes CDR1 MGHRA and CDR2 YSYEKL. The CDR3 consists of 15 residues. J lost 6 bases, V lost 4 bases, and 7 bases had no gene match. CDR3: CASSRTGALSNEQFF. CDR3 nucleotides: TGCGCCAGCAGCCGGACAGGGGCATTGAGCAATGAGCAGTTCTTC.

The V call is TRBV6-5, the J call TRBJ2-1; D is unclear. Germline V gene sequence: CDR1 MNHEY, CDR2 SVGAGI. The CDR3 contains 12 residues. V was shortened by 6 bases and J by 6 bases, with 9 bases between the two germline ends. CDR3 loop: CASRSPPNEQFF. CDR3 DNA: TGTGCCAGCAGATCTCCCCCCAATGAGCAGTTCTTC.

The CDR3 loop reads CASSSTRRETEAFF. In nucleotides, the CDR3 is TGTGCCAGCTCATCCACCCGCAGGGAAACTGAAGCTTTCTTT. The chain has TRBV18 and TRBJ1-1; maybe TRBD1 (5 bases). Germline lookup yields CDR1 KGHSH and CDR2 LQKENI. V lost 5 bases and J lost 5, with 15 bases in between. The CDR3 contains 14 residues.

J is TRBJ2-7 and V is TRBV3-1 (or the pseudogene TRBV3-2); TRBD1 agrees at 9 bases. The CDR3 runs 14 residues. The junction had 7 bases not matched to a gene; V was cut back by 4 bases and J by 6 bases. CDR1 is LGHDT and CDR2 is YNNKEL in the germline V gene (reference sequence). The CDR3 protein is CASSPGQGLIEQYF. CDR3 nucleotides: TGTGCCAGCAGCCCGGGACAGGGTTTAATCGAGCAGTACTTC.

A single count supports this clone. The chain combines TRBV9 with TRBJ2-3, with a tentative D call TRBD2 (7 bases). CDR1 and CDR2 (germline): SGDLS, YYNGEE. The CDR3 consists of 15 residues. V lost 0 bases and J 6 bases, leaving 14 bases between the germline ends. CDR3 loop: CASSVAGGPWDTQYF. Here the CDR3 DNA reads TGTGCCAGCAGCGTAGCCGGGGGGCCTTGGGATACGCAGTATTTT.

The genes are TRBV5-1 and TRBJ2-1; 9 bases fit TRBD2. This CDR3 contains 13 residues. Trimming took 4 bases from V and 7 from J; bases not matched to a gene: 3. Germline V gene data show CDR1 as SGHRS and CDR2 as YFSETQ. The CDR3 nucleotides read TGCGCCAGCAGCGGGCTAGCGGGAAATGAGCAGTTCTTC. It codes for CASSGLAGNEQFF.

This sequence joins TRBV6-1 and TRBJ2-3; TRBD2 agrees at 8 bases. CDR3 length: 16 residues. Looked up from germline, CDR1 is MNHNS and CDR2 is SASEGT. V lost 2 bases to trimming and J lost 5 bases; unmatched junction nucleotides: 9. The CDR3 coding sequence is TGTGCCAGCAGTGAAAATAGTGGCGGGGGGAGAGATACGCAGTATTTT. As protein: CASSENSGGGRDTQYF.

In DNA form, the CDR3 reads TGTGCCAGCAGTACGACAGGTTTCTCCTATAATTCACCCCTCCACTTT. As protein: CASSTTGFSYNSPLHF. V gene TRBV27 combines with J gene TRBJ1-6, with D tentatively TRBD1 (6 bases). Trimming cost V 5 bases and J 0 bases, with 11 bases left between them. Germline V gene sequence: CDR1 MNHEY, CDR2 SMNVEV (reference sequence). CDR3 length: 16 residues.

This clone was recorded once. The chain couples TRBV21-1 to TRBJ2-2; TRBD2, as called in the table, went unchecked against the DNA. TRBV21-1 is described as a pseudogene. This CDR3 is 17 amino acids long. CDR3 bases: TGTGCCAGCATCACGCTCTTAGCGGGCGCGAACACCGGGGAGCTGTTTTTT. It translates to CASITLLAGANTGELFF.

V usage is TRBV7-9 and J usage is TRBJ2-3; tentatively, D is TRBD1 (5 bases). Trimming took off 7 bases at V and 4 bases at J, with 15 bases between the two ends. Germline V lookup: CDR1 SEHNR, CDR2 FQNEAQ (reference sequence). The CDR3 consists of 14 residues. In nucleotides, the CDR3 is TGTGCCAGCACCGGCCAGGGAAGTTCAGATACGCAGTATTTT. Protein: CASTGQGSSDTQYF.

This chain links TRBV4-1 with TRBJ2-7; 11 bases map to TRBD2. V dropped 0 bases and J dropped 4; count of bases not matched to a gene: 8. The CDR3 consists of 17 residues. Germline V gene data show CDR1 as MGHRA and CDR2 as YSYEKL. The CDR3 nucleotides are TGCGCCAGCAGCCAAGATGGCGTAGCGGGGGGGCGGTACGAGCAGTACTTC. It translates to CASSQDGVAGGRYEQYF.

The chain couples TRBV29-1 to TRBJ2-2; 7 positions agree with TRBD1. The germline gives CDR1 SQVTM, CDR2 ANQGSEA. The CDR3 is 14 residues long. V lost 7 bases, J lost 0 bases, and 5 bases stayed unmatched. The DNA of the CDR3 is TGCAGCGCCCTTGGACAGGCGAACACCGGGGAGCTGTTTTTT. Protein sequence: CSALGQANTGELFF.

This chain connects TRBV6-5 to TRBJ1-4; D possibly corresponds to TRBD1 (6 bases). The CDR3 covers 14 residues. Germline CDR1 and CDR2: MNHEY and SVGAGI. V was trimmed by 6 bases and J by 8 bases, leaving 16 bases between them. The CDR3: CASRRTGYKEKLFF. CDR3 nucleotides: TGTGCCAGCAGACGAACAGGGTACAAAGAAAAACTGTTTTTT.

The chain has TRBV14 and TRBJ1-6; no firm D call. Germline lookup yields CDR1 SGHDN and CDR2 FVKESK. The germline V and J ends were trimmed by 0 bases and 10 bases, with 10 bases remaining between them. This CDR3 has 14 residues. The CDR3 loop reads CASSQESRGSPLHF. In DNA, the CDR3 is TGTGCCAGCAGCCAAGAATCCCGAGGGTCACCCCTCCACTTT.